This is a list of T cell receptor beta chains from one sample in a study of blood T cell repertoires in COVID-19. Produced via immunoSEQ multiplex PCR; TCRdb's table is partial and in-frame only. The sample contains about 74,000 clones, 70% to 75% of which appear only once. The specimen sequenced was peripheral blood. These receptors came from a man between 65 and 80 years old with acute or convalescent COVID-19. Both conserved end residues are part of each CDR3. The D gene is left open where the match is weak. The size of a clone is reported for some rows only, either as once, few or many, or as a class for expanded clones.

v_call,d_call,j_call,clone_size,cdr3_length,cdr3_aa,cdr3_nt
TRBV28,.,TRBJ1-1,once,14,CARGGGIGDTEAFF,TGTGCCCGCGGGGGGGGGATAGGTGACACTGAAGCTTTCTTT
TRBV7-2,TRBD2,TRBJ2-2,.,19,CASSLFMTSGRINTGELFF,TGTGCCAGCAGCTTATTTATGACTAGCGGGAGGATTAACACCGGGGAGCTGTTTTTT
TRBV7-3,TRBD1,TRBJ2-3,.,16,CASRPTGTGYTDTQYF,TGTGCCAGCAGGCCGACCGGGACAGGGTACACAGATACGCAGTATTTT
TRBV10-2,.,TRBJ2-4,.,13,CASSGQGGNIQYF,TGCGCCAGCAGTGGGCAGGGCGGAAACATTCAGTACTTC
TRBV27,.,TRBJ2-5,.,16,CASSSPGGTALETQYF,TGTGCCAGCAGTTCCCCAGGGGGGACGGCACTCGAGACCCAGTACTTC
TRBV27,TRBD1,TRBJ2-7,once,14,CASSQETGGYEQYF,TGTGCCAGCAGTCAAGAGACAGGGGGGTACGAGCAGTACTTC
TRBV28,.,TRBJ2-7,.,13,CASRTPAIYEQYF,TGTGCCAGCCGGACACCCGCCATCTACGAGCAGTACTTC
TRBV14,TRBD2,TRBJ2-5,.,18,CASSQENGRASYQETQYF,TGTGCCAGCAGCCAAGAGAACGGGAGGGCTTCGTACCAAGAGACCCAGTACTTC
TRBV7-8,.,TRBJ2-5,.,13,CASSLQVQKTQYF,TGTGCCAGCAGCTTGCAGGTCCAAAAGACCCAGTACTTC
TRBV5-1,TRBD2,TRBJ2-5,.,17,CASSLGTSGGLQETQYF,TGCGCCAGCAGCTTGGGGACTAGCGGGGGCCTCCAAGAGACCCAGTACTTC
TRBV9,.,TRBJ2-6,.,16,CASSVEGAGGANVLTF,TGTGCCAGCAGCGTAGAAGGGGCTGGCGGGGCCAACGTCCTGACTTTC
TRBV7-3,.,TRBJ2-7,few,15,CASSLNGGIAYEQYF,TGTGCCAGCAGCTTAAATGGGGGGATAGCCTACGAGCAGTACTTC
TRBV25-1,TRBD1,TRBJ1-1,.,14,CASRDRGMNTEAFF,TGTGCCAGCAGGGACAGGGGGATGAACACTGAAGCTTTCTTT
TRBV11-2,.,TRBJ1-1,.,13,CASRKAVNTEAFF,TGTGCCAGCAGAAAAGCCGTGAACACTGAAGCTTTCTTT
TRBV11-3,TRBD1,TRBJ1-6,once,20,CASTDQGAAVARSYNSPLHF,TGTGCCAGCACCGATCAGGGGGCGGCTGTCGCACGGTCCTATAATTCACCCCTCCACTTT
TRBV28,TRBD1,TRBJ2-1,.,11,CAGQGNNEQFF,TGTGCCGGACAGGGGAACAATGAGCAGTTCTTC
TRBV13,.,TRBJ1-1,.,12,CASSHPGLEAFF,TGTGCCAGCAGCCATCCGGGACTTGAAGCTTTCTTT
TRBV19,.,TRBJ1-5,.,12,CASSIGAQPQHF,TGTGCCAGTAGTATCGGAGCTCAGCCCCAGCATTTT
TRBV24-1,TRBD1,TRBJ1-5,.,13,CATSLTGFQPQHF,TGTGCCACCAGTTTGACAGGGTTTCAGCCCCAGCATTTT
TRBV3-1/TRBV3-2,.,TRBJ2-1,.,11,CASRLSGEQFF,TGTGCCAGCAGATTATCGGGTGAGCAGTTCTTC
TRBV3-1/TRBV3-2,TRBD2,TRBJ2-3,once,15,CASRGTSGGADTQYF,TGTGCCAGCAGGGGGACTAGCGGAGGGGCGGATACGCAGTATTTT
TRBV7-8,TRBD1,TRBJ2-1,few,16,CASSQTQGVLWVEQFF,TGTGCCAGCAGCCAAACCCAGGGGGTCCTATGGGTTGAGCAGTTCTTC
TRBV6-5,.,TRBJ1-5,few,15,CASNGGGSGNQPQHF,TGTGCCAGCAATGGAGGAGGGTCGGGCAATCAGCCCCAGCATTTT
TRBV27,.,TRBJ2-7,.,14,CASSSPGIPYEQYF,TGTGCCAGCAGTTCGCCGGGGATTCCCTACGAGCAGTACTTC
TRBV28,.,TRBJ2-1,few,14,CASSFGGYYNEQFF,TGTGCCAGCAGTTTTGGGGGCTACTACAATGAGCAGTTCTTC
TRBV7-9,TRBD1,TRBJ1-4,few,17,CASSSTGGAATNEKLFF,TGTGCCAGCAGCAGTACAGGGGGGGCCGCAACTAATGAAAAACTGTTTTTT
TRBV27,.,TRBJ2-7,.,15,CASSLSVGPGYEQYF,TGTGCCAGCAGTTTATCGGTGGGGCCAGGGTACGAGCAGTACTTC
TRBV12-3/TRBV12-4,TRBD1,TRBJ2-2,.,13,CASGQANTGELFF,TGTGCCAGCGGACAGGCAAACACCGGGGAGCTGTTTTTT
TRBV7-2,TRBD1,TRBJ2-4,.,14,CASSHRQGRNIQYF,TGTGCCAGCAGCCACAGACAGGGTAGAAACATTCAGTACTTC
TRBV7-8,.,TRBJ1-4,few,15,CASSPDRLGFEKLFF,TGTGCCAGCAGCCCTGACCGCCTGGGCTTTGAAAAACTGTTTTTT
TRBV7-9,.,TRBJ2-7,.,14,CASSPRGATYEQYF,TGTGCCAGCAGCCCCAGGGGAGCGACCTACGAGCAGTACTTC
TRBV6-5,TRBD2,TRBJ2-7,.,15,CASRASGTYSYEQYF,TGTGCCAGCAGGGCAAGCGGGACTTACTCCTACGAGCAGTACTTC
TRBV19,TRBD2,TRBJ2-1,.,15,CASSMRLAGGHEQFF,TGTGCCAGTAGCATGAGACTAGCGGGAGGGCATGAGCAGTTCTTC
TRBV4-3,.,TRBJ2-3,.,15,CASSQGQVQGDTQYF,TGCGCCAGCAGCCAAGGACAGGTACAAGGAGATACGCAGTATTTT
TRBV5-1,TRBD1,TRBJ1-1,.,14,CASSSGQGATEAFF,TGCGCCAGCAGCTCCGGACAGGGGGCGACTGAAGCTTTCTTT
TRBV27,.,TRBJ2-1,.,13,CASSLTYHNEQFF,TGTGCCAGCAGTTTAACTTACCACAATGAGCAGTTCTTC